This is a list of T cell receptor beta chains from one sample in a study of memory CD8 T cells in hepatitis C reinfection. Generated by immunoSEQ multiplex PCR, the TCRdb table keeps only in-frame clones and is missing some. The repertoire includes more than 35,000 clones, more than 75% of them detected once, and under 1.5% sits in the top ten. Sequencing was performed on naive CD8+ T cells sorted from blood. Every receptor here comes from a man younger than 35 with hepatitis C virus infection. Each CDR3 is given with its conserved first and last residue. Fields, in order: clone size, V gene, D gene, J gene, CDR3 protein, CDR3 DNA. The D gene is left open where the match is weak. The listing skips clone size in some rows; elsewhere it reads once, few, many or a size class.

size: -
V: TRBV9
D: TRBD1
J: TRBJ1-2
CDR3: CASSVGGQGAGGYTF
DNA: TGTGCCAGCAGCGTAGGTGGACAGGGGGCAGGAGGCTACACCTTC

size: -
V: TRBV2
D: TRBD2
J: TRBJ2-1
CDR3: CASTWSGSNEQFF
DNA: TGTGCCAGCACGTGGAGCGGGAGCAATGAGCAGTTCTTC

size: -
V: TRBV2
D: TRBD1
J: TRBJ2-2
CDR3: CASRRTGGPGELFF
DNA: TGTGCCAGCCGCCGGACAGGCGGTCCCGGGGAGCTGTTTTTT

size: -
V: TRBV19
D: TRBD1
J: TRBJ2-1
CDR3: CASSIGQGPFSYNEQFF
DNA: TGTGCCAGTAGTATAGGACAGGGTCCGTTCTCCTACAATGAGCAGTTCTTC

size: -
V: TRBV16
D: TRBD1
J: TRBJ1-5
CDR3: CASSPPGQGNQPQHF
DNA: TGTGCCAGCAGCCCCCCGGGACAGGGAAATCAGCCCCAGCATTTT

size: -
V: TRBV4-1
D: TRBD1
J: TRBJ1-6
CDR3: CASSHGTGGNSPLHF
DNA: TGCGCCAGCAGCCATGGGACAGGGGGAAATTCACCCCTCCACTTT

size: -
V: TRBV10-3
D: -
J: TRBJ1-5
CDR3: CAISESLTLNQPQHF
DNA: TGTGCCATCAGTGAGTCCCTTACTCTTAATCAGCCCCAGCATTTT

size: -
V: TRBV19
D: TRBD2
J: TRBJ2-2
CDR3: CASSIRVGALAGALNTGELFF
DNA: TGTGCCAGTAGTATAAGGGTCGGGGCCCTAGCGGGAGCACTAAACACCGGGGAGCTGTTTTTT

size: -
V: TRBV9
D: TRBD1
J: TRBJ2-5
CDR3: CASSSPRTGGNQETQYF
DNA: TGTGCCAGCAGCTCTCCCCGGACAGGGGGCAACCAAGAGACCCAGTACTTC

size: -
V: TRBV6-6
D: -
J: TRBJ2-3
CDR3: CASTLGTDTQYF
DNA: TGTGCCAGCACTCTAGGCACAGATACGCAGTATTTT

size: -
V: TRBV6-1
D: TRBD2
J: TRBJ2-5
CDR3: CASVGLDVETQYF
DNA: TGTGCCAGTGTGGGACTAGACGTGGAGACCCAGTACTTC

size: once
V: TRBV10-1
D: -
J: TRBJ1-1
CDR3: CASSEGAGLRNTEAFF
DNA: TGCGCCAGCAGTGAGGGCGCAGGGCTTCGGAACACTGAAGCTTTCTTT

size: -
V: TRBV27
D: -
J: TRBJ1-1
CDR3: CASSYLGQNTEAFF
DNA: TGTGCCAGCAGTTACCTGGGACAGAACACTGAAGCTTTCTTT

size: -
V: TRBV21-1
D: -
J: TRBJ1-5
CDR3: CASSKGTGAQPQHF
DNA: TGTGCCAGCAGCAAGGGGACAGGGGCTCAGCCCCAGCATTTT

size: -
V: TRBV11-2
D: -
J: TRBJ2-1
CDR3: CASSLITSSYNEQFF
DNA: TGTGCCAGCAGCTTAATCACTAGCTCCTACAATGAGCAGTTCTTC

size: -
V: TRBV27
D: TRBD2
J: TRBJ2-1
CDR3: CASSLRTSGVDEQFF
DNA: TGTGCCAGCAGTCTCCGGACTAGCGGGGTTGATGAGCAGTTCTTC